This T cell receptor (beta chain) was sequenced in a study of STAT3 mutations in large granular lymphocyte leukemia. This clone was seen a single time. What it recognizes is unknown. Method: immunoSEQ multiplex PCR; TCRdb's copy keeps in-frame clones and lacks some. Of some 30,000 clones listed, approximately 86% are singletons. Germline V gene sequence: CDR1 SGHTA, CDR2 FQGNSA. The CDR3 totals 14 residues. Trimming removed 1 base at V and 4 bases at J, with 10 bases between. Study-wide findings and caveats: In T-cell large granular lymphocyte leukemia, about half of patients showed multiple immunodominant subclonotypes.

This receptor was identified in a man between 60 and 70 years old with T-cell large granular lymphocyte leukemia. Some clones in this sample may be carry-over from other donors' samples. The sample taken for sequencing was peripheral blood mononuclear cells. The chain recombines TRBV7-2 with TRBJ2-5, with D hard to call. CDR3 nucleotides: TGTGCCAGCAGCTTAGGCTTCCAGGTAGAGACCCAGTACTTC. Amino acid sequence: CASSLGFQVETQYF.